This TCR beta chain came from a study of shared clonotypes between healthy human individuals. At the level of the study: Donor ages ranged 18 to 49 years: two women, a few men.

On this clone itself: As yet, its antigen is unknown.

Clones were read by immunoSEQ multiplex PCR, and TCRdb kept only the in-frame ones, dropping some. The sample holds about 380,000 clones, roughly 96% seen once. Trimming at V came to 6 bases and at J to 2 bases, leaving 12 bases not matched to a gene. CDR3 length equals 16 residues. Per germline, CDR1 SQVTM and CDR2 ANQGSEA. General study points: With a few donors compared, about 5.2% of naive CD4 clonotypes were shared. Incompleteness in sorted-subset sequencing, despite large depth, was shown by rarefaction. It was the non-shared clonotypes that had lower generation probabilities than clonotypes shared by all four donors.

The sample was memory CD8+ T cells sorted from blood. Sample subset: CD45RO+ cells pooled with CCR7-negative TemRA cells. This chain joins TRBV29-1 and TRBJ2-3; 9 bases fit TRBD1. This TCR was recovered from a man aged 30 to 39 in good health. In DNA form, the CDR3 reads TGCAGCGTCCGGGACAGGGTATCCATAAACACAGATACGCAGTATTTT. Encoded protein: CSVRDRVSINTDTQYF.